This T cell receptor beta chain was found in a study of T-cell memory formation after mild COVID-19. CDR3 length equals 16 residues. V lost 5 bases to trimming and J lost 3 bases; unmatched junction nucleotides: 6. TCRdb called the 5' RACE reads again in MiXCR, with one record for every CDR3 protein. The sample contains about 55,000 distinct CDR3 sequences, approximately 30% of which appear only once. This clonotype is labeled as medium-sized. This chain uses TRBV12-3 or TRBV12-4 with TRBJ1-5; 11 nucleotides line up with TRBD1. Sequencing was carried out using PBMCs or a T cell subset sorted from them (not recorded which). The receptor was isolated from a man aged 18 to 29 who had mild COVID-19 (a few samples of this study predate the infection). Cell type and time point are not known. CDR3: CASSQGQGVLNQPQHF. The DNA of the CDR3 is TGTGCCAGCAGTCAGGGACAGGGGGTCCTCAATCAGCCCCAGCATTTT.